This TCR beta chain was captured in a study of T cells in Graves' hyperthyroidism and ophthalmopathy. Study results and limitations: A model of 13 V-J features distinguished ophthalmopathy from stable hyperthyroidism.

Regions amplified from RNA transcripts were the TCR beta CDR3 regions. HTBI primers drove first-round RT-PCR of the TCR CDR3. TCRdb re-called the multiplex PCR reads with MiXCR, one entry per CDR3 protein. The sample lists a few hundred thousand distinct CDR3 sequences; 13% were seen once. In the case of this clonotype: Its specificity is unknown.

What was sequenced was blood. This TCR was sampled from a young man with Graves' hyperthyroidism that later progressed to Graves' ophthalmopathy.

This CDR3 is CSVAPGRATGELFF. CDR3 DNA: TGCAGCGTTGCTCCAGGGCGGGCCACCGGGGAGCTGTTTTTT. The V and J genes are TRBV29-1 and TRBJ2-2; possibly TRBD1 or TRBD2 for D (5 bases each). This CDR3 has 14 residues. Deletions cut 4 bases from V and 4 bases from J, with 13 bases between. In germline, CDR1 is SQVTM, CDR2 ANQGSEA.